The 26 T cell receptor beta chains below come from one sample, sequenced in a study of blood T cells in healthy people across ages. Primed by a sample-barcoded 5' primer and a J-beta primer mix, a second PCR proceeded for about 6 to 12 cycles. TCRdb called the 5' RACE reads again in MiXCR, with one record for every CDR3 protein. This sample has about 670,000 distinct CDR3 sequences, with around two fifths found just once. Input material: blood. The source is an older man in good health.

This clonotype was seen a single time. For the CDR3, the DNA is TGTGCCAGCAGCCGAACTAGCGGCCAAGAGACCCAGTTCTTC. Amino acids: CASSRTSGQETQFF. This rearrangement joins TRBV12-3 or TRBV12-4 to TRBJ2-5, with 8 nucleotides matching TRBD2. Gene TRBJ2-1 matches the end of the DNA better, so the J call may be wrong. CDR3 size: 14 residues.

The V and J genes are TRBV29-1 and TRBJ2-1; D call uncertain. The CDR3 loop spans 11 amino acids. The germline gives CDR1 SQVTM, CDR2 ANQGSEA. V lost 8 bases to trimming and J lost 8 bases, with 13 bases between them. As DNA, the CDR3 is TGCAGCTCCGGAGATCTCCATGAGCAGTTCTTC. Translation: CSSGDLHEQFF.

V gene TRBV4-2 combines with J gene TRBJ2-4, with a possible D match to TRBD1 (5 bases). Trimming removed 1 base from V and 11 bases from J, with 15 bases in between. Germline V lookup: CDR1 LGHNA, CDR2 YNFKEQ. The CDR3 sequence is 14 residues long. CDR3 region: CASSQGQPSDVQYF. CDR3 nucleotides: TGTGCCAGCAGCCAAGGACAGCCGTCGGACGTTCAGTACTTC.

This clonotype was counted a few times. This rearrangement joins TRBV4-2 to TRBJ2-1; D is ambiguous. Germline loops: CDR1 LGHNA, CDR2 YNFKEQ. V lost 0 bases and J 4 bases, leaving 13 bases between the germline ends. The CDR3 is made up of 16 amino acids. As DNA, the CDR3 is TGTGCCAGCAGCCAAGATCTAGGCAGAATATACAATGAGCAGTTCTTC. Translated: CASSQDLGRIYNEQFF.

This clonotype was recorded at least ten times. In nucleotides, the CDR3 is TGTGCCAGCAGCTTAACAGGGCTTTATGGAGAAAAACTGTTTTTT. Translated: CASSLTGLYGEKLFF. V and J are TRBV11-2 and TRBJ1-4; tentatively, D is TRBD1 (6 bases). The CDR3 totals 15 residues. Between the trimmed V and J ends, which lost 2 bases and 8 bases, there was a span of 15 bases. Germline-derived CDR1 and CDR2 are SGHAT and FQNNGV.

The chain links TRBV12-3 or TRBV12-4 to TRBJ2-3; D is ambiguous. Trimming shortened V by 6 bases and J by 5 bases, and 15 bases separated the two germline ends. This CDR3 is built from 14 residues. CDR3 nucleotide sequence: TGTGCCAGCAGCACCGACACGGGTCGAGATACGCAGTATTTT. This sequence encodes CASSTDTGRDTQYF.

A few counts support this clonotype. The gene calls are TRBV28 and TRBJ1-6; 9 bases map to TRBD1. The CDR3 is 14 amino acids. Germline-derived CDR1 and CDR2 are MDHEN and SYDVKM. J lost 14 bases, V lost 5 bases, and 10 bases had no gene match. The DNA of the CDR3 is TGTGCCAGCAGTAAACCGGGACAGGGTATTACCCTCCACTTT. Translated: CASSKPGQGITLHF.

The V call is TRBV7-2, the J call TRBJ2-1, with 10 bases lining up with TRBD2. CDR1 is SGHTA, CDR2 FQGNSA, per germline. Trimming cost V 3 bases and J 4 bases; bases outside gene matches: 9. The CDR3 has 17 amino acids. The CDR3 here is CASSFWASGGEYNEQFF. The CDR3 coding sequence is TGTGCCAGCAGCTTTTGGGCTAGCGGGGGCGAATACAATGAGCAGTTCTTC.

The chain links TRBV12-3 or TRBV12-4 to TRBJ2-5, with D possibly TRBD1 on 8 matching bases. The CDR3 extends over 15 amino acids. V gave up 6 bases and J gave up 5 bases, with 19 bases separating them. The DNA for the CDR3 is TGTGCCAGCAGCCGACTACAGGGGGGGTCGGAGACCCAGTACTTC. The encoded protein is CASSRLQGGSETQYF.

This clonotype was detected only a few times. The chain joins TRBV5-1 to TRBJ2-1; D not certain. Per the germline V gene, CDR1 is SGHRS and CDR2 is YFSETQ. V lost 0 bases and J 14 bases, leaving 18 bases between the germline ends. The CDR3 is made up of 14 amino acids. The CDR3 loop is CASSLVAQDGSEFF. CDR3 nucleotide sequence: TGCGCCAGCAGCTTGGTCGCCCAGGACGGCTCGGAGTTCTTC.

This clonotype was seen a handful of times. This chain joins TRBV27 and TRBJ1-2, with D perhaps matching TRBD1 (6 bases). The CDR3 totals 14 residues. The V and J ends lost 7 bases and 9 bases respectively, with 21 bases between them. Germline CDR1 and CDR2: MNHEY and SMNVEV (reference sequence). The CDR3 reads CASTANSGVRSYTF. CDR3 coding DNA: TGTGCCAGCACCGCTAACTCAGGGGTTCGGAGCTACACCTTC.

This clonotype was seen a few times. The chain employs TRBV10-1 and TRBJ2-1, with TRBD2 as a possible D gene (6 bases). V lost 8 bases, J lost 3 bases, and 14 bases lay in between. The germline V gene has CDR1 WNHNN and CDR2 SYGVQD (reference sequence). The CDR3 has 14 residues. The CDR3 DNA follows: TGCGCCAGCGGCACCGGGACTGGCTACAATGAGCAGTTCTTC. Protein product: CASGTGTGYNEQFF.

This clonotype was seen once. The chain employs TRBV6-5 and TRBJ2-4, with D unclear. The CDR3 length is 15 residues. Germline V gives CDR1 MNHEY, CDR2 SVGAGI. The V end lost 2 bases, the J end lost 0 bases, and 8 bases lay between the germline ends. The chain's CDR3 is CASSYTGVAKNIQYF. Written as DNA, the CDR3 is TGTGCCAGCAGTTACACGGGCGTAGCCAAAAACATTCAGTACTTC.

The CDR3 region has the DNA TGCAGTGCTGGCCGGGACAGGGTCCAAGAGACCCAGTACTTC. This encodes CSAGRDRVQETQYF. The chain couples TRBV20-1 to TRBJ2-5, with 9 bases that match TRBD1. Trimming at V came to 5 bases and at J to 1 base, leaving 5 bases not matched to a gene. CDR3 size: 14 residues. The germline CDR1 and CDR2 sequences are DFQATT and SNEGSKA (reference sequence).

CDR3 residues: CASSFSGDVGHPGELFF. CDR3 coding DNA: TGTGCCAGCAGCTTTAGCGGGGACGTTGGGCACCCCGGGGAGCTGTTTTTT. The chain employs TRBV7-9 and TRBJ2-2; 8 nucleotides agree with TRBD2. CDR3 length: 17 residues. Germline CDR1 SEHNR, CDR2 FQNEAQ (reference sequence). Trimming cost V 3 bases and J 6 bases; bases outside gene matches: 12. The full variable domain, its missing parts supplied by reference TRBV7-9 and TRBJ2-2, is DTGVSQNPRHKITKRGQNVTFRCDPISEHNRLYWYRQTLGQGPEFLTYFQNEAQLEKSRLLSDRFSAERPKGSFSTLEIQRTEQGDSAMYLCASSFSGDVGHPGELFFGEGSRLTVL.

This clonotype was observed a handful of times. V and J are TRBV14 and TRBJ2-7; D gene uncertain. Germline V gives CDR1 SGHDN, CDR2 FVKESK. V gave up 1 base and J gave up 1 base, with 8 bases separating them. The CDR3 contains 14 residues. CDR3 sequence: CASSQGPGSYEQYF. CDR3 coding DNA: TGTGCCAGCAGCCAAGGTCCAGGTTCCTACGAGCAGTACTTC.

The V call is TRBV20-1, the J call TRBJ2-7, with D perhaps TRBD1 or TRBD2 (5 bases each). The ends were cut back, 6 bases at V and 7 bases at J, with 22 bases in the middle. Germline CDR1 and CDR2: DFQATT and SNEGSKA (reference sequence). The CDR3 is 14 amino acids. In DNA form, the CDR3 reads TGCAGTGCCCCCGGGACGGGCCCTAACAATGAGCAGTACTTC. Translation: CSAPGTGPNNEQYF.

A word on this clonotype: It may be a read error: a sequence one base away is much more abundant. This CDR3 reads CASSIRARDTQYF. In DNA, the CDR3 is TGTGCCAGCAGTATCCGGGCCCGAGATACGCAGTATTTT. J is TRBJ2-3 and V is TRBV6-5; D remains ambiguous. The CDR3 is 13 residues long. V lost 5 bases to trimming and J lost 5 bases, with 11 bases between them. From germline, CDR1 is MNHEY and CDR2 SVGAGI.

This clonotype has a handful of counts. The gene calls are TRBV11-2 and TRBJ2-1, with 9 bases aligning to TRBD1. The CDR3 contains 17 residues. J was trimmed by 6 bases and V by 3 bases; bases with no gene match: 12. Germline loops: CDR1 SGHAT, CDR2 FQNNGV. CDR3 in DNA: TGTGCCAGCAGCTTCCCCCTTCCCGGGACAGGGAGCAATGAGCAGTTCTTC. Translation gives CASSFPLPGTGSNEQFF.

This clonotype was counted a few times. This chain links TRBV28 with TRBJ2-1; 10 bases fit TRBD2. Germline values: CDR1 MDHEN, CDR2 SYDVKM. The CDR3 covers 15 residues. The trim removed 5 bases at V and 6 bases at J, leaving 7 bases unmatched. The CDR3: CASSRSGRGGNEQFF. DNA for the CDR3: TGTGCCAGCAGTCGCAGCGGGAGGGGGGGCAATGAGCAGTTCTTC.

This clonotype was counted between two and nine times. V gene TRBV7-2 combines with J gene TRBJ2-1, with 8 bases matching TRBD2. J gave up 10 bases and V 5 bases, and 16 bases lay outside the gene matches. The CDR3 runs 16 residues. Per germline, CDR1 SGHTA and CDR2 FQGNSA. The CDR3 loop is CASSKGGLGVVGEQFF. The CDR3 DNA sequence: TGTGCCAGCAGCAAGGGGGGACTAGGAGTAGTTGGGGAGCAGTTCTTC.

V is TRBV3-1 and J is TRBJ2-3; 11 bases match TRBD2. The germline CDR1 and CDR2 sequences are LGHDT and YNNKEL (reference sequence). V trimming: 6 bases; J trimming: 0 bases; junction bases outside the gene matches: 5. This CDR3 comprises 16 residues. The DNA of the CDR3 is TGTGCCAGCAGGGGAACTAGCGGGGGAAGCACAGATACGCAGTATTTT. Its protein is CASRGTSGGSTDTQYF.

The rearrangement joins TRBV29-1 to TRBJ2-3; tentatively, D is TRBD1 (6 bases). Deletions cut 4 bases from V and 5 bases from J, with 22 bases between. CDR3 length: 16 residues. CDR1 SQVTM and CDR2 ANQGSEA come from the germline V gene. CDR3 residues: CSVGGQVASSRDTQYF. The CDR3 DNA sequence: TGCAGCGTTGGGGGGCAGGTGGCTAGTTCGCGAGATACGCAGTATTTT.

V and J are TRBV3-1 and TRBJ2-7, with D possibly matching TRBD2 (6 bases). V lost 3 bases, J lost 6 bases, and 15 bases lay in between. CDR1 and CDR2 from the germline V gene are LGHDT and YNNKEL (reference sequence). CDR3 length: 14 residues. CDR3 amino acids: CASSHNSHGGEQYF. The CDR3 DNA sequence: TGTGCCAGCAGCCATAACTCTCACGGGGGCGAGCAGTACTTC.

This clonotype was detected many times. The chain employs TRBV18 and TRBJ2-7; TRBD1 matches 8 bases. The CDR3 is 15 amino acids. Germline V lookup: CDR1 KGHSH, CDR2 LQKENI. The junction had 7 bases not matched to a gene; V was cut back by 6 bases and J by 0 bases. DNA for the CDR3: TGTGCCAGCTCGCCAGGGGGCCTGAGCTCCTACGAGCAGTACTTC. It yields the protein CASSPGGLSSYEQYF.

This sequence joins TRBV6-4 and TRBJ2-1; TRBD1 aligns across 7 bases. CDR3 length: 16 residues. The J segment lost 0 bases and the V segment lost 6 bases, leaving 8 bases of the junction unmatched. Germline V gene data show CDR1 as MRHNA and CDR2 as SNTAGT. The CDR3 spells CASSRDSSPSYNEQFF. CDR3 nucleotides: TGTGCCAGCAGCCGGGACAGTTCGCCCTCCTACAATGAGCAGTTCTTC.